One sample yielded the 18 T cell receptor beta chains listed below, sequenced in a study of T cells in Graves' hyperthyroidism and ophthalmopathy. Using RNA transcripts as the source, TCR beta CDR3 regions were amplified. HTBI primers were employed in a first-round RT-PCR of the TCR CDR3. In TCRdb, the multiplex PCR reads were re-called with MiXCR into one record per CDR3 protein. Of hundreds of thousands of distinct CDR3 sequences listed, 20% are singletons. Sequences were obtained from blood. Receptor source: a man younger than 40 with Graves' ophthalmopathy.

The chain combines TRBV7-9 with TRBJ2-1; unclear D gene. Trimming pared 4 bases from V and 9 bases from J, leaving 16 bases between. Germline V gene lookup returns CDR1 SEHNR and CDR2 FQNEAQ (reference sequence). This CDR3 has 14 residues. CDR3 in DNA: TGTGCCAGCAGCTCCCCATTTAACTCGGGTGAGCAGTTCTTC. It translates to CASSSPFNSGEQFF.

This clonotype occurred a few times. The genes are TRBV6-5 and TRBJ2-2; D is perhaps TRBD1 or TRBD2 (5 bases each). The V gene lost 0 bases and the J gene lost 6 bases, with 11 bases spanning the gap. Germline V gives CDR1 MNHEY, CDR2 SVGAGI. The CDR3 loop spans 15 amino acids. The CDR3 reads CASSYSQGGSGELFF. The CDR3 region has the DNA TGTGCCAGCAGTTACTCCCAGGGCGGGTCCGGGGAGCTGTTTTTT.

The rearrangement uses TRBV7-2 and TRBJ1-1, with 7 bases that match TRBD1. The germline V gene encodes CDR1 SGHTA and CDR2 FQGNSA. The CDR3 has 15 residues. V trimming: 0 bases; J trimming: 6 bases; junction bases outside the gene matches: 7. Here the CDR3 DNA reads TGTGCCAGCAGCTTAGCGTCAACAGGGGACCCTGAAGCTTTCTTT. Protein product: CASSLASTGDPEAFF.

This clonotype showed up just a few times. The chain recombines TRBV18 with TRBJ1-1; 9 bases agree with TRBD1. The CDR3 is 14 residues long. In germline, CDR1 is KGHSH, CDR2 LQKENI. Losses at the gene ends were 5 bases for V and 6 bases for J; bases not matched to a gene: 7. CDR3 sequence reads: CASSITGGLAEAFF. The CDR3 region has the DNA TGTGCCAGCTCAATAACAGGGGGCCTCGCTGAAGCTTTCTTT. Together with reference TRBV18 and TRBJ1-1, the CDR3 gives the full variable domain: NAGVMQNPRHLVRRRGQEARLRCSPMKGHSHVYWYRQLPEEGLKFMVYLQKENIIDESGMPKERFSAEFPKEGPSILRIQQVVRGDSAAYFCASSITGGLAEAFFGQGTRLTVV.

This clonotype was observed a single time. V usage is TRBV20-1 and J usage is TRBJ1-2; D not certain. The length of the CDR3 is 13 residues. V lost 4 bases, J lost 3 bases, and 12 bases lay in between. Germline values: CDR1 DFQATT, CDR2 SNEGSKA (reference sequence). The CDR3 sequence is CSATMTSDYGYTF. CDR3 in DNA: TGCAGTGCTACAATGACTAGTGACTATGGCTACACCTTC.

This clonotype was seen ten or more times. J is TRBJ1-5 and V is TRBV2; D is possibly TRBD1 (5 bases). CDR1 and CDR2 (germline): SNHLY, FYNNEI. The V end lost 4 bases, the J end lost 2 bases, and 12 bases lay between the germline ends. The CDR3 has 15 amino acids. The CDR3 nucleotides are TGTGCCAGCAGTGGACAGATGGACGGCAATCAGCCCCAGCATTTT. It is translated as CASSGQMDGNQPQHF.

The chain combines TRBV7-9 with TRBJ2-5; TRBD1 might be the D (6 bases). The CDR3 consists of 14 residues. Germline CDR1 reads SEHNR; CDR2 reads FQNEAQ (reference sequence). V lost 8 bases and J lost 8, with 21 bases in between. DNA for the CDR3: TGTGCCAGCGCACAAACAGGGTCCGGTGAAACCCAGTACTTC. The encoded protein is CASAQTGSGETQYF.

This clonotype came up many times. The chain links TRBV30 to TRBJ1-1; D remains unclear. The length of the CDR3 is 13 residues. Between the trimmed V and J ends, which lost 4 bases and 2 bases, there was a span of 11 bases. Germline V lookup: CDR1 GTSNPN, CDR2 SVGIG (reference sequence). The chain's CDR3 is CAWKWIRNTEAFF. CDR3 coding DNA: TGTGCCTGGAAATGGATCCGAAACACTGAAGCTTTCTTT.

This clonotype was seen ten or more times. V usage is TRBV2 and J usage is TRBJ2-3, with a tentative D call TRBD1 (6 bases). The V and J ends lost 3 bases and 1 base respectively, with 11 bases between them. Germline V lookup: CDR1 SNHLY, CDR2 FYNNEI. This CDR3 region has 15 residues. DNA of the CDR3: TGTGCCAGCAGTGATAGGGGGTACGGCACAGATACGCAGTATTTT. This codes for CASSDRGYGTDTQYF.

The chain uses TRBV19 and TRBJ2-1, with TRBD1 matching over 8 bases. Trimming at V came to 2 bases and at J to 5 bases, leaving 5 bases not matched to a gene. Per the germline V gene, CDR1 is LNHDA and CDR2 is SQIVND (reference sequence). The CDR3 sequence is 15 residues long. CDR3 coding DNA: TGTGCCAGTAGTATAACGGACAGGGCCCACAATGAGCAGTTCTTC. Translated: CASSITDRAHNEQFF.

This clonotype appeared a few times. The chain joins TRBV6-1 to TRBJ1-4, with TRBD1 matching 7 bases. Unmatched junction bases numbered 4, after V lost 5 bases and J lost 4 bases. This CDR3 contains 14 residues. Germline CDR1 is MNHNS and CDR2 is SASEGT. CDR3 region: CASSPTGLNEKLFF. The CDR3 coding sequence is TGTGCCAGCAGTCCGACAGGGCTTAATGAAAAACTGTTTTTT.

Points on this clonotype: The germline gene is not matched at one end of the junction; a read error may be the cause. This CDR3 is CASSRPPDPDENLFF. DNA for the CDR3: TGTGCCAGTAGTCGACCACCGGATCCCGATGAAAACCTGTTTTTT. This rearrangement joins TRBV19 to TRBJ1-4; no clear D. Looked up from germline, CDR1 is LNHDA and CDR2 is SQIVND (reference sequence). This CDR3 is 15 amino acids long.

The rearrangement uses TRBV10-1 and TRBJ2-1; TRBD2 agrees at 10 bases. Germline V gene lookup returns CDR1 WNHNN and CDR2 SYGVQD (reference sequence). This CDR3 region has 16 residues. The V and J ends lost 0 bases and 5 bases, in that order; junction bases with no gene match: 4. Here the CDR3 DNA reads TGCGCCAGCAGTGAGTCGGCTAGCGGGAGTAACAATGAGCAGTTCTTC. As protein: CASSESASGSNNEQFF.

The gene calls are TRBV5-4 and TRBJ2-7, with 7 nucleotides matching TRBD1. The CDR3 consists of 16 residues. Germline lookup yields CDR1 SGHNT and CDR2 YYREEE (reference sequence). J was trimmed by 2 bases and V by 2 bases; bases with no gene match: 10. CDR3 coding DNA: TGTGCCAGCAGCTTAGGGGGCGGCCGTATAGCCTACGAGCAGTACTTC. Amino acid sequence: CASSLGGGRIAYEQYF.

The V and J genes are TRBV7-2 and TRBJ2-4; tentative D call: TRBD2 (5 bases). Germline CDR1 and CDR2: SGHTA and FQGNSA. V shed 11 bases and J shed 3 bases, with 17 bases lying between them. The CDR3 loop spans 14 amino acids. The CDR3 nucleotides are TGTGCCCCTTTCGGGAAATACGTCAAAAACATTCAGTACTTC. This translates into CAPFGKYVKNIQYF.

This clonotype was counted between two and nine times. This sequence joins TRBV29-1 and TRBJ2-3, with D tentatively TRBD2 (6 bases). The V end lost 5 bases, the J end lost 4 bases, and 19 bases lay between the germline ends. The CDR3 runs 15 residues. Germline assignment: CDR1 SQVTM and CDR2 ANQGSEA. The chain's CDR3 is CSVWPGLQTADTQYF. CDR3 DNA: TGCAGCGTTTGGCCGGGACTCCAGACGGCAGATACGCAGTATTTT.

This chain joins TRBV7-9 and TRBJ2-7, with 10 bases lining up with TRBD1. The CDR3 runs 15 residues. Germline trimming cut 1 base from V and 9 bases from J; bases unmatched to any gene: 9. Germline CDR1 is SEHNR and CDR2 is FQNEAQ (reference sequence). The CDR3 reads CASSLVGDRGMMQYF. The CDR3 DNA reads TGTGCCAGCAGCTTAGTAGGGGACAGGGGTATGATGCAGTACTTC.

This chain uses TRBV6-1 with TRBJ2-3, with TRBD2 identical over 7 bases. This CDR3 has 14 amino acids. After removal of 6 bases from V and 4 bases from J, the junction contained 7 bases not matched to a gene. Per germline, CDR1 MNHNS and CDR2 SASEGT. CDR3 nucleotides: TGTGCCAGCAGGCGGGAGTACGGCGCAGATACGCAGTATTTT. Its translation: CASRREYGADTQYF.